The 27 T cell receptor beta chains listed next were all sequenced from one sample in a study of T-cell reconstitution after alpha-beta-depleted transplantation in children. The TCRbeta library incorporated unique molecular identifiers. TCRdb re-derived calls from the PCR reads in MiXCR, one entry per CDR3 protein. The sample shows around 600,000 distinct CDR3 sequences, approximately 17% of them seen only once. The specimen comprised PBMCs from the stem cell graft donor, sampled from the stem cell graft. The receptors originated from a human donor who donated a stem cell graft to a child with acute myeloid leukemia.

Ten or more counts support this clonotype. The rearrangement uses TRBV4-2 and TRBJ2-2; 11 positions agree with TRBD2. Germline V gene data show CDR1 as LGHNA and CDR2 as YNFKEQ. This CDR3 region has 16 residues. With 0 bases clipped from V and 5 bases from J, the junction kept 2 bases outside the gene matches. The CDR3 nucleotides are TGTGCCAGCAGCCAAGAGCCTAGCGGGGGGACCGGGGAGCTGTTTTTT. Its protein product is CASSQEPSGGTGELFF.

The sample holds many counts of this clonotype. V is TRBV12-3 or TRBV12-4 and J is TRBJ1-5, with a possible D match to TRBD1 (5 bases). CDR3 length: 13 amino acids. Trimming took off 6 bases at V and 7 bases at J, with 13 bases between the two ends. The CDR3 protein is CASRRDPGQPQHF. The CDR3 DNA reads TGTGCCAGCAGGAGGGACCCAGGCCAGCCCCAGCATTTT.

The V and J genes are TRBV18 and TRBJ1-1; D possibly corresponds to TRBD1 (6 bases). The CDR3 runs to 16 residues. The germline V gene has CDR1 KGHSH and CDR2 LQKENI. V lost 3 bases to trimming and J lost 5 bases, with 19 bases between them. The CDR3 is CASSPIVAGAVTEAFF. As DNA, the CDR3 is TGTGCCAGCTCACCTATCGTGGCAGGGGCGGTGACTGAAGCTTTCTTT.

This clonotype was observed a handful of times. The J gene is TRBJ1-2, the V gene TRBV12-3 or TRBV12-4; D perhaps matches TRBD1 (5 bases). V was pared by 4 bases and J by 6 bases, with 15 bases between. The CDR3 contains 14 residues. The CDR3 region has the DNA TGTGCCAGCAGTTCGACTACAGGTCCCCATGGCTACACCTTC. Amino acids: CASSSTTGPHGYTF.

This clonotype was detected ten times or more. The chain links TRBV20-1 to TRBJ1-1; 8 bases match TRBD1. V trimming: 6 bases; J trimming: 5 bases; junction bases outside the gene matches: 8. Germline V gene lookup returns CDR1 DFQATT and CDR2 SNEGSKA (reference sequence). The CDR3 spans 13 residues. CDR3 nucleotide sequence: TGCAGTGCCGACAGGGGAGAATGGACTGAAGCTTTCTTT. Translating it yields CSADRGEWTEAFF.

This clonotype was seen more than once but under ten times. V and J are TRBV13 and TRBJ2-1; 8 nucleotides agree with TRBD2. The CDR3 is made up of 16 amino acids. Germline assignment: CDR1 PRHDT and CDR2 FYEKMQ (reference sequence). The ends lost 0 bases at V and 2 bases at J; junction bases unmatched: 3. The CDR3 bases are TGTGCCAGCAGCTTAGGACTAGCGGTAACCTACAATGAGCAGTTCTTC. Its translation: CASSLGLAVTYNEQFF.

The rearrangement joins TRBV27 to TRBJ1-4, with TRBD1 identical over 10 bases. Unmatched junction bases numbered 5, after V lost 8 bases and J lost 8 bases. Looked up from germline, CDR1 is MNHEY and CDR2 is SMNVEV (reference sequence). The CDR3 has 13 residues. Here the CDR3 reads CASRGQGREKLFF. The CDR3 coding sequence is TGTGCCAGCCGGGGACAGGGGAGGGAAAAACTGTTTTTT.

There are many counts of this clonotype. The J gene is TRBJ1-5, the V gene TRBV20-1, with D possibly matching TRBD1 (5 bases). CDR3 length: 15 residues. The germline V and J ends were trimmed by 2 bases and 2 bases, with 13 bases remaining between them. From germline, CDR1 is DFQATT and CDR2 SNEGSKA (reference sequence). The CDR3 region has the DNA TGCAGTGCTAGATCAGGGTTCGGTGGCAATCAGCCCCAGCATTTT. This codes for CSARSGFGGNQPQHF.

This clonotype has just a few counts. This chain connects TRBV27 to TRBJ2-7; D remains ambiguous. CDR1 and CDR2 from the germline V gene are MNHEY and SMNVEV (reference sequence). With 2 bases removed from V and 0 bases from J, the gap between germline ends came to 17 bases. This CDR3 region has 17 residues. In DNA, the CDR3 is TGTGCCAGCAGTTTAGGATTGTCTGCAGGCCGCTCCTACGAGCAGTACTTC. Its protein is CASSLGLSAGRSYEQYF.

This clonotype was picked up many times. V and J are TRBV12-3 or TRBV12-4 and TRBJ2-1, with no clear D. Deletions cut 3 bases from V and 1 base from J, with 7 bases between. CDR3 length: 14 amino acids. The CDR3 nucleotides are TGTGCCAGCAGTTTGTTCGGGTCCTACAATGAGCAGTTCTTC. Its translation: CASSLFGSYNEQFF.

The chain employs TRBV20-1 and TRBJ2-1; 7 bases are shared with TRBD1. Germline loops: CDR1 DFQATT, CDR2 SNEGSKA (reference sequence). Germline trimming cut 5 bases from V and 3 bases from J; bases unmatched to any gene: 4. The CDR3 covers 13 residues. The CDR3 loop is CSAGRTGYNEQFF. The CDR3 DNA sequence: TGCAGTGCTGGGCGGACAGGCTACAATGAGCAGTTCTTC.

This chain links TRBV12-3 or TRBV12-4 with TRBJ1-1, with D maybe TRBD1 (5 bases). The CDR3 is 12 residues long. Trimming pared 8 bases from V and 10 bases from J, leaving 17 bases between. The CDR3 DNA follows: TGTGCCAGCGGCAGGGAGGCCCTGGGAGCTTTCTTT. Translated, it gives CASGREALGAFF.

This clonotype occurred a few times. The chain couples TRBV24-1 to TRBJ2-2; 10 nucleotides match TRBD1. The CDR3 has 15 amino acids. V gave up 5 bases and J gave up 6 bases; unmatched junction bases: 5. From germline, CDR1 is KGHDR and CDR2 SFDVKD. This CDR3 reads CATSADRGLAGELFF. The CDR3 region has the DNA TGTGCCACCAGTGCCGACAGGGGGCTTGCCGGGGAGCTGTTTTTT.

This clonotype was seen at least ten times. The chain combines TRBV20-1 with TRBJ1-6; 8 bases map to TRBD1. The V segment lost 3 bases and the J segment 7 bases; nucleotides outside the gene matches: 8. The germline CDR1 and CDR2 sequences are DFQATT and SNEGSKA (reference sequence). This CDR3 spans 15 amino acids. The CDR3 nucleotides read TGCAGTGCTAGTATCTGGACAGGGCCAAATTCACCCCTCCACTTT. Protein sequence: CSASIWTGPNSPLHF.

This clonotype has a count of ten or more. V and J are TRBV29-1 and TRBJ2-7; D not resolved. Between the trimmed V and J ends, which lost 6 bases and 4 bases, there was a span of 10 bases. Per germline, CDR1 SQVTM and CDR2 ANQGSEA. This CDR3 has 11 residues. The DNA for the CDR3 is TGCAGCGTGATCGACGGTTACGAGCAGTACGTC. This translates into CSVIDGYEQYV.

The V gene is TRBV6-1, the J gene TRBJ1-1; D is ambiguous. Trimming stripped 1 base from V and 0 bases from J, with 6 bases between. The germline gives CDR1 MNHNS, CDR2 SASEGT. The CDR3 spans 14 residues. The CDR3 region is CASSEGNMNTEAFF. CDR3 coding DNA: TGTGCCAGCAGTGAAGGCAACATGAACACTGAAGCTTTCTTT.

This clonotype has a handful of counts. CDR3 amino acids: CASSLGFRENIQYF. The CDR3 region has the DNA TGTGCCAGCAGCTTAGGGTTCAGGGAAAACATTCAGTACTTC. The chain carries TRBV11-2 and TRBJ2-4, with D maybe TRBD1 (5 bases). V was trimmed by 1 base and J by 5 bases, leaving 9 bases between them. The germline CDR1 and CDR2 sequences are SGHAT and FQNNGV. The CDR3 covers 14 residues.

This clonotype was recorded at least ten times. The rearrangement joins TRBV7-2 to TRBJ2-1, with 8 bases lining up with TRBD2. With V trimmed by 8 bases and J by 2 bases, 8 bases remained unmatched. CDR3 length equals 15 residues. The germline gives CDR1 SGHTA, CDR2 FQGNSA. For the CDR3, the DNA is TGTGCCAGCTCAGAGGTGCGGGGGGCCTACAATGAGCAGTTCTTC. Its translation: CASSEVRGAYNEQFF.

As to this clonotype: This may stem from a read error, because a much larger clone lies one nucleotide away. The chain carries TRBV20-1 and TRBJ1-1, with D unclear. CDR1 and CDR2 (germline): DFQATT, SNEGSKA (reference sequence). There are 16 residues in the CDR3. CDR3 residues: CSARAPVLAGNTDAFF. The CDR3 bases are TGCAGTGCTAGAGCGCCTGTTCTGGCGGGAAACACTGACGCTTTCTTT.

This clonotype occurred a few times. The CDR3 DNA is TGTGCCAGCAGTTTAGAACAGGCAGGCAATCAGCCCCAGCATTTT. Protein sequence: CASSLEQAGNQPQHF. The V gene is TRBV12-3 or TRBV12-4, the J gene TRBJ1-5; tentatively, D is TRBD1 (5 bases). The CDR3 totals 15 residues. The V gene lost 1 base and the J gene lost 2 bases, with 9 bases spanning the gap.

This rearrangement joins TRBV28 to TRBJ1-3, with D uncertain. The CDR3 is made up of 17 amino acids. CDR1 and CDR2 from the germline V gene are MDHEN and SYDVKM. V shed 5 bases and J shed 0 bases, with 17 bases lying between them. The CDR3 DNA reads TGTGCCAGCAGTCGCCGCTCGGCACGGGCCTCTGGAAACACCATATATTTT. As protein: CASSRRSARASGNTIYF.

This clonotype was picked up many times. This sequence joins TRBV29-1 and TRBJ2-7; D not certain. Germline-derived CDR1 and CDR2 are SQVTM and ANQGSEA. The CDR3 consists of 12 residues. The CDR3 is CRYIGSTYEQYF. DNA for the CDR3: TGCAGATACATAGGGTCCACCTACGAGCAGTACTTC.

This clonotype was observed a few times. CDR3 in amino acids: CASKDRGSGELFF. The CDR3 nucleotides are TGTGCCAGCAAGGACAGGGGTTCCGGGGAGCTGTTTTTT. The genes are TRBV2 and TRBJ2-2; 9 bases map to TRBD1. With 7 bases clipped from V and 6 bases from J, the junction kept 3 bases outside the gene matches. The CDR3 extends over 13 amino acids. Germline V gene sequence: CDR1 SNHLY, CDR2 FYNNEI.

This clonotype was counted ten times or more. The genes are TRBV20-1 and TRBJ2-3; D gene ambiguous. The germline V gene has CDR1 DFQATT and CDR2 SNEGSKA (reference sequence). The CDR3 consists of 12 residues. Trimming stripped 0 bases from V and 2 bases from J, with 3 bases between. In nucleotides, the CDR3 is TGCAGTGCTAGAGAGTCCACAGATACGCAGTATTTT. It encodes CSARESTDTQYF.

In this sample, this clonotype turned up a few times. This chain's CDR3 is CASSTGQGMIQYF. In DNA, the CDR3 is TGTGCCAGCAGCACAGGACAGGGGATGATCCAGTACTTC. The rearrangement uses TRBV12-3 or TRBV12-4 and TRBJ2-5, with TRBD1 matching 9 bases. There are 13 residues in the CDR3. J was trimmed by 10 bases and V by 6 bases; bases with no gene match: 9.

In this sample, this clonotype turned up many times. The V and J genes are TRBV29-1 and TRBJ1-1; possible D gene TRBD1, 6 bases. The CDR3 covers 18 residues. The V end was cut by 5 bases, the J end by 1 base, with 26 bases between. Germline lookup yields CDR1 SQVTM and CDR2 ANQGSEA. DNA for the CDR3: TGCAGCGTTTCTACTCTCGGGACACCCATTCGAAAGAACACTGAAGCTTTCTTT. Encoded protein: CSVSTLGTPIRKNTEAFF.

In this sample, this clonotype turned up a few times. J is TRBJ2-7 and V is TRBV20-1, with D perhaps matching TRBD2 (5 bases). V shed 6 bases and J shed 0 bases, with 12 bases lying between them. The CDR3 totals 13 residues. Germline V gene sequence: CDR1 DFQATT, CDR2 SNEGSKA (reference sequence). The chain's CDR3 is CSAALVDSYEQYF. The CDR3 DNA is TGCAGTGCCGCACTAGTGGACTCCTACGAGCAGTACTTC.